These 25 T cell receptor beta chains were sequenced from one sample in a study of T-cell reconstitution after alpha-beta-depleted transplantation in children. This sample's TCRbeta library carried unique molecular identifier barcodes. TCRdb re-analysed the PCR reads in MiXCR, keeping a single row per CDR3 protein. This sample has 670,000 or so distinct CDR3 sequences, with 13% found just once. The sample here was PBMCs, taken before TCRalphabeta/CD19-depleted stem cell transplant. The receptor set was obtained from a girl aged 2-10 years with congenital amegakaryocytic thrombocytopenia, due to receive a stem cell transplant.

This clonotype was observed at least ten times. This rearrangement joins TRBV20-1 to TRBJ2-7, with D possibly matching TRBD2 (5 bases). CDR1 and CDR2 (germline): DFQATT, SNEGSKA (reference sequence). The CDR3 runs 13 residues. The germline V and J ends were trimmed by 6 bases and 0 bases, with 12 bases remaining between them. CDR3 nucleotides: TGCAGTGCGCGACTATCCTACTCCTACGAGCAGTACTTC. Its translation is CSARLSYSYEQYF.

This clonotype was seen a few times. The chain recombines TRBV28 with TRBJ2-7; D could derive from TRBD1 or TRBD2 (5 bases each). The CDR3 spans 18 residues. V shed 3 bases and J shed 6 bases, with 27 bases lying between them. Germline V gene sequence: CDR1 MDHEN, CDR2 SYDVKM. The chain's CDR3 is CASSFRIARVGTRGEQYF. DNA of the CDR3: TGTGCCAGCAGTTTCCGGATCGCGCGGGTTGGGACCCGGGGCGAGCAGTACTTC.

As concerns this clonotype: Since a much larger clone is just one base distant, this may be a read error. This chain links TRBV12-3 or TRBV12-4 with TRBJ1-5; TRBD1 might be the D (5 bases). CDR3 length: 13 amino acids. The V gene lost 11 bases and the J gene lost 0 bases, with 11 bases spanning the gap. The CDR3 reads CACNQGSNQPQHF. The CDR3 DNA is TGTGCCTGCAACCAGGGTAGCAATCAGCCCCAGCATTTT.

This clonotype was seen repeatedly, ten times or more. The rearrangement joins TRBV7-2 to TRBJ2-1; 7 positions agree with TRBD2. The CDR3 contains 13 residues. CDR1 and CDR2 (germline): SGHTA, FQGNSA. V was clipped by 1 base and J by 8 bases; unmatched bases: 2. The CDR3 coding sequence is TGTGCCAGCAGCTTAGTCCTAGCGGATGAGCAGTTCTTC. It encodes CASSLVLADEQFF. Full variable domain (missing parts from reference TRBV7-2 and TRBJ2-1): GAGVSQSPSNKVTEKGKDVELRCDPISGHTALYWYRQSLGQGLEFLIYFQGNSAPDKSGLPSDRFSAERTGGSVSTLTIQRTQQEDSAVYLCASSLVLADEQFFGPGTRLTVL.

The rearrangement joins TRBV12-3 or TRBV12-4 to TRBJ2-7; TRBD2 might be the D (7 bases). The CDR3 totals 15 residues. V was shortened by 3 bases and J by 4 bases, with 16 bases between the two germline ends. The CDR3 here is CASSFVGGRRYEQYF. The DNA of the CDR3 is TGTGCCAGCAGTTTTGTGGGGGGGCGGCGGTACGAGCAGTACTTC.

DNA of the CDR3: TGTGCCAGCAGCGCGCGCTGGACCGGTGAGCAGTTCTTC. It encodes CASSARWTGEQFF. The chain links TRBV12-3 or TRBV12-4 to TRBJ2-1; D ambiguous. The CDR3 covers 13 residues. V dropped 6 bases and J dropped 9 bases, with 15 bases sitting between them.

The chain recombines TRBV14 with TRBJ2-1; D is unclear. Germline CDR1 SGHDN, CDR2 FVKESK. Trimming stripped 2 bases from V and 4 bases from J, with 6 bases between. The CDR3 sequence is 13 residues long. CDR3 nucleotides: TGTGCCAGCAGCCAACTGAGATACAATGAGCAGTTCTTC. Residues: CASSQLRYNEQFF. The entire variable domain, with the rest obtained from reference TRBV14 and TRBJ2-1, is as follows: EAGVTQFPSHSVIEKGQTVTLRCDPISGHDNLYWYRRVMGKEIKFLLHFVKESKQDESGMPNNRFLAERTGGTYSTLKVQPAELEDSGVYFCASSQLRYNEQFFGPGTRLTVL.

In this sample, this clonotype turned up a few times. This chain connects TRBV12-3 or TRBV12-4 to TRBJ1-1; D gene unclear. CDR3 size: 16 residues. V gave up 5 bases and J gave up 0 bases, with 16 bases separating them. The CDR3 sequence is CASSPAPARMNTEAFF. As DNA, the CDR3 is TGTGCCAGCAGTCCGGCCCCTGCCCGCATGAACACTGAAGCTTTCTTT.

V and J are TRBV12-3 or TRBV12-4 and TRBJ2-5, with 10 bases identical to TRBD2. This CDR3 contains 16 residues. V was clipped by 5 bases and J by 5 bases; unmatched bases: 11. CDR3 nucleotides: TGTGCCAGCAGTGTACTAGCGGGAAGGGAGGGGGAGACCCAGTACTTC. Amino acid sequence: CASSVLAGREGETQYF.

This clonotype was observed at least ten times. The V and J genes are TRBV6-5 and TRBJ1-1; tentative D call: TRBD1 (5 bases). This CDR3 comprises 13 residues. Germline CDR1 and CDR2: MNHEY and SVGAGI. Trimming removed 2 bases from V and 5 bases from J, with 9 bases in between. CDR3 in amino acids: CASSYGGRTEAFF. DNA of the CDR3: TGTGCCAGCAGTTACGGGGGACGGACTGAAGCTTTCTTT.

This clonotype was detected many times. This chain uses TRBV5-1 with TRBJ2-3; 8 bases are shared with TRBD2. V lost 1 base and J lost 2; bases outside the gene matches: 12. Germline CDR1 SGHRS, CDR2 YFSETQ. This CDR3 is built from 18 residues. CDR3 bases: TGCGCCAGCAGCTTGATTGGCGGGAGGATTCCCCCCACAGATACGCAGTATTTT. This sequence encodes CASSLIGGRIPPTDTQYF.

This clonotype has a count of ten or more. This chain joins TRBV29-1 and TRBJ1-2; D might be TRBD1 (5 bases). The CDR3 has 13 amino acids. Trimming cost V 7 bases and J 0 bases, with 12 bases left between them. Germline CDR1 SQVTM, CDR2 ANQGSEA. The CDR3 sequence: CSARRGANYGYTF. The DNA for the CDR3 is TGCAGCGCCCGAAGGGGAGCTAACTATGGCTACACCTTC.

This clonotype was detected only a few times. V gene TRBV7-9 combines with J gene TRBJ1-1; D is perhaps TRBD1 (6 bases). Between the trimmed V and J ends, which lost 3 bases and 2 bases, there was a span of 10 bases. The CDR3 is made up of 14 amino acids. Looked up from germline, CDR1 is SEHNR and CDR2 is FQNEAQ (reference sequence). CDR3 in DNA: TGTGCCAGCAGCTTGGGGGGCATTAACACTGAAGCTTTCTTT. It is translated as CASSLGGINTEAFF.

This clonotype came up a few times. CDR3 residues: CASSGRDRDIMWSPGTEAFF. The CDR3 DNA sequence: TGTGCCAGCAGCGGAAGAGACAGGGATATTATGTGGTCCCCGGGGACTGAAGCTTTCTTT. The chain is built from TRBV11-1 and TRBJ1-1; 7 nucleotides align to TRBD1. V gave up 5 bases and J gave up 5 bases; unmatched junction bases: 26. In germline, CDR1 is SGHAT, CDR2 FQDESV (reference sequence). The CDR3 consists of 20 residues.

Only a few counts were recorded for this clonotype. The CDR3 protein is CASSLTSGVANEQFF. For the CDR3, the DNA is TGTGCCAGCAGCTTAACAAGCGGGGTGGCCAATGAGCAGTTCTTC. The chain uses TRBV11-2 and TRBJ2-1; 7 bases agree with TRBD2. Per germline, CDR1 SGHAT and CDR2 FQNNGV. The junction had 7 bases not matched to a gene; V was cut back by 2 bases and J by 6 bases. The CDR3 is 15 residues long.

Many counts were recorded for this clonotype. The chain carries TRBV10-2 and TRBJ2-3; possibly TRBD1 for D (5 bases). Trimming removed 6 bases at V and 4 bases at J, with 14 bases between. Germline loops: CDR1 WSHSY, CDR2 SAAADI. The CDR3 is 14 amino acids. CDR3 coding DNA: TGCGCCAGCAGGCCGGCAGGGCTTCCAGATACGCAGTATTTT. As protein: CASRPAGLPDTQYF.

This clonotype appeared a few times. The CDR3 DNA follows: TGCGCCAGCAGCCAAGAGGTCCCAAATACGCAGTATTTT. Protein sequence: CASSQEVPNTQYF. The chain combines TRBV4-1 with TRBJ2-3; no firm D call. Deletions cut 0 bases from V and 7 bases from J, with 8 bases between. The germline gives CDR1 MGHRA, CDR2 YSYEKL. This CDR3 has 13 amino acids.

This clonotype was detected only a few times. This sequence joins TRBV29-1 and TRBJ2-3; D unclear. This CDR3 has 15 residues. CDR1 is SQVTM, CDR2 ANQGSEA, per germline. Trimming took 2 bases from V and 4 from J, leaving 16 bases between them. Written as DNA, the CDR3 is TGCAGCGTTGAAAGTCCAGAAAAGGCCCCAGATACGCAGTATTTT. Translation gives CSVESPEKAPDTQYF.

This clonotype was recorded many times. The chain links TRBV12-3 or TRBV12-4 to TRBJ1-5; possibly TRBD1 for D (6 bases). The CDR3 is 15 amino acids. The V end was cut by 9 bases, the J end by 3 bases, with 18 bases between. The CDR3 nucleotides read TGTGCCAGTTCCGAGGGGGGGCGGATCAATCAGCCCCAGCATTTT. This codes for CASSEGGRINQPQHF.

A word on this clonotype: A read error is possible here, since a much larger clone lies one base away. This sequence joins TRBV20-1 and TRBJ2-1; D tentatively fits TRBD1 or TRBD2 (5 bases each). CDR3 length equals 15 residues. The germline V gene has CDR1 DFQATT and CDR2 SNEGSKA (reference sequence). Trimming left V 0 bases short and J 0 bases short, with 9 bases between. The DNA for the CDR3 is TGCAGTGCTAGAGACGGGGCTAGCTCCTACAATGAGCAGTTCTTC. Protein: CSARDGASSYNEQFF.

This chain joins TRBV12-3 or TRBV12-4 and TRBJ1-1; D ambiguous. V was trimmed by 3 bases and J by 3 bases, leaving 8 bases between them. The CDR3 has 13 residues. Written as DNA, the CDR3 is TGTGCCAGCAGTTTTCAGGCTGACACTGAAGCTTTCTTT. It codes for CASSFQADTEAFF.

The table lists this clonotype with a few counts. The chain is built from TRBV5-1 and TRBJ2-7, with a weak D call TRBD2 (6 bases). CDR3 length equals 15 residues. Trimming shortened V by 1 base and J by 7 bases, and 18 bases separated the two germline ends. Germline V CDR1 and CDR2: SGHRS, YFSETQ. The CDR3 DNA sequence: TGCGCCAGCAGCTTGTCTAGCGCACGGAGAGAGGAGCAGTACTTC. Translating gives CASSLSSARREEQYF. Using reference TRBV5-1 and TRBJ2-7 for the parts outside the CDR3, the full variable domain is KAGVTQTPRYLIKTRGQQVTLSCSPISGHRSVSWYQQTPGQGLQFLFEYFSETQRNKGNFPGRFSGRQFSNSRSEMNVSTLELGDSALYLCASSLSSARREEQYFGPGTRLTVT.

This rearrangement joins TRBV25-1 to TRBJ1-6; D is ambiguous. The V gene's germline CDR1 is MGHDK and CDR2 SYGVNS. The CDR3 consists of 12 residues. V dropped 6 bases and J dropped 9 bases, with 9 bases sitting between them. For the CDR3, the DNA is TGTGCCAGCAGAGTGCAGGCTTCACCCCTCCACTTT. As protein: CASRVQASPLHF.

This clonotype was counted many times. The J gene is TRBJ2-5, the V gene TRBV5-1; 7 bases fit TRBD1. The J segment lost 3 bases and the V segment lost 3 bases, leaving 5 bases of the junction unmatched. The CDR3 consists of 14 residues. The germline V gene encodes CDR1 SGHRS and CDR2 YFSETQ. CDR3 in amino acids: CASSSRTGEETQYF. The CDR3 DNA reads as TGCGCCAGCAGCTCCCGGACAGGTGAAGAGACCCAGTACTTC.

This clonotype was picked up many times. This chain uses TRBV10-3 with TRBJ1-5; a weak D match, TRBD1 (5 bases). V was shortened by 0 bases and J by 5 bases, with 5 bases between the two germline ends. CDR3 length: 13 amino acids. CDR1 ENHRY and CDR2 SYGVKD come from the germline V gene. CDR3: CAISESTDQPQHF. CDR3 bases: TGTGCCATCAGTGAGTCGACAGATCAGCCCCAGCATTTT.